This T cell receptor beta chain was retrieved from a study of technical replicates of blood from a few donors. The germline gives CDR1 SQVTM, CDR2 ANQGSEA. V lost 3 bases and J lost 8; bases outside the gene matches: 4. This CDR3 has 12 amino acids. Method: immunoSEQ multiplex PCR; TCRdb's copy keeps in-frame clones and lacks some. This table holds 70,000 to 80,000 clones, roughly nine tenths found once. This TCR was recovered from a human donor in good health. Some clones in this sample may be carry-over from other donors' samples. The sample comprised T cells isolated from PBMCs. This chain joins TRBV29-1 and TRBJ2-1; 7 bases align to TRBD2. The CDR3 DNA is TGCAGCGTTGAGGGGGGAGGGGATGAGCAGTTCTTC. Translation: CSVEGGGDEQFF.